The sequence of this T cell receptor (beta chain) was determined in a study of regulatory T cells in long-lasting Graves disease. Study results and caveats: Fewer public clonotypes were shared by new patients (just under 1,000) than by persistent patients (fewer than 3,000).

CDR1 and CDR2 from the germline V gene are MNHGY and SVAAGI. The CDR3 loop spans 17 amino acids. As to this clonotype: Its specificity is not known. A much larger clone lies a single base off, so this may be a read error.

Time point indicated: persistent/refractory GD, antithyroid drugs over 5 years with positive TRAb. TCR sequences were obtained from RNA taken from PBMCs. The authors built TCR beta libraries using iRepertoire HTBI primers and Arm-PCR of CDR3 regions. TCRdb re-called the multiplex PCR reads through MiXCR, storing one row per CDR3 protein. The profile covers under 500,000 distinct CDR3 sequences, with 20% to 25% appearing a single time and over 7.5% taken by the ten largest. The material was peripheral blood mononuclear cells (PBMCs), obtained when the disease was refractory, from a patient treated with antithyroid drugs. The genes are TRBV6-9 and TRBJ1-1, with no clear D. This TCR derives from a female donor with Graves disease. The CDR3 loop is CANSSFGRKLQNTEAFF. In nucleotides, the CDR3 is TGTGCCAACAGTTCTTTCGGTCGGAAGCTCCAGAACACTGAAGCTTTCTTT.